Reported below is one T cell receptor beta chain. This entry belongs to a study of shared clonotypes between healthy human individuals. Here immunoSEQ multiplex PCR was the method, and the copy in TCRdb shows in-frame clones only, minus some. The sample lists a few million clones; approximately 92% were seen once. A CD45RA-negative memory subset and a CD45RA+ naive subset were separated from the CD4+ cells. The CDR3 is made up of 15 amino acids. V was trimmed by 5 bases and J by 8 bases, leaving 16 bases between them. Per the germline V gene, CDR1 is SGHTA and CDR2 is FQGNSA. This chain connects TRBV7-2 to TRBJ1-6; D may be TRBD1 (5 bases). The TCR originated in a man between 18 and 35 years old in good health. Sequencing used naive CD4+ T cells sorted from blood. Subset of the sample: CD45RA+ positively selected. The CDR3 protein is CASSTPRDGYSPLHF. DNA for the CDR3: TGTGCCAGCAGCACTCCTCGGGACGGTTATTCACCCCTCCACTTT. Using reference TRBV7-2 and TRBJ1-6 for the parts outside the CDR3, the full variable domain is GAGVSQSPSNKVTEKGKDVELRCDPISGHTALYWYRQSLGQGLEFLIYFQGNSAPDKSGLPSDRFSAERTGGSVSTLTIQRTQQEDSAVYLCASSTPRDGYSPLHFGNGTRLTVT.